This entry features one TCR beta chain sequence. Its antigen is as yet unknown. These data are taken from a study of cytomegalovirus exposure and HLA in healthy donors. Findings and limits, study-wide: More than 150 TCR beta chains were listed as cytomegalovirus-associated. In a later analysis, 15,000 to 20,000 TCR beta sequences were associated with HLA alleles at 0.05 false discovery rate. It was reported that TCR beta sequences correctly inferred the HLA-A and HLA-B alleles for most subjects. A later analysis showed TCR association rates differing by HLA locus, peaking at DRB1 and lowest at HLA-C.

The germline V gene has CDR1 SGHTS and CDR2 YDEGEE. CDR3 length: 16 residues. V dropped 4 bases and J dropped 3 bases, with 20 bases sitting between them. 13 Jbeta primers and 60 Vbeta primers were used for the PCR. Assay used: immunoSEQ multiplex PCR; TCRdb lists only in-frame clones, some missing. The table records 130,000 to 150,000 clones, approximately 84% of them present only once. The specimen sequenced was PBMCs. The chain recombines TRBV5-8 with TRBJ2-7; perhaps TRBD1 as D (6 bases). The receptor was derived from an older woman in good health and CMV-seropositive. The CDR3 loop is CASSTRTDPPLYEQYF. The CDR3 bases are TGTGCCAGCAGCACCCGGACAGACCCCCCTCTCTACGAGCAGTACTTC.